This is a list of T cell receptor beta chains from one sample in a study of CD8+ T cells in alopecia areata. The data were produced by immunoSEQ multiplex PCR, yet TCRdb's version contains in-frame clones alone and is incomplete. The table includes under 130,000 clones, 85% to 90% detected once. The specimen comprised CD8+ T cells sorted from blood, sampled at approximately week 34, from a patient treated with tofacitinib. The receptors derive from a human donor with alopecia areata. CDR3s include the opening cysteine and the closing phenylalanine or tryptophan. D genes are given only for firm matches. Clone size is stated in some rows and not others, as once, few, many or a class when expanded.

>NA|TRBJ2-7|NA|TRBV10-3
TGTGCCACCGGTGACAGCCAGAAAAACTACGGGCAGTACTTC
CATGDSQKNYGQYF
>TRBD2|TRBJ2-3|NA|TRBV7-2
TGTGCCAGCAGCTTACGGGAGGGGATCACAGATACGCAGTATTTT
CASSLREGITDTQYF
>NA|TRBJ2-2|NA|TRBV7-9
TGTGCCAGCAGCTTTTCTGCCCACACCGGGGAGCTGTTTTTT
CASSFSAHTGELFF
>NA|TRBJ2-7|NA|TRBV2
TGTGCCAGCAGACGGACGGAAGGGATGAACGAGCAGTACTTC
CASRRTEGMNEQYF
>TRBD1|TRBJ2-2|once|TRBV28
TGTGCCAGCAGGGAATCCGGGACAGGGGGCACCGGGGAGCTGTTTTTT
CASRESGTGGTGELFF
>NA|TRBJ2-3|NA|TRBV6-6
TGTGCCAGCAGGAGTATTACTAGCACAGATACGCAGTATTTT
CASRSITSTDTQYF
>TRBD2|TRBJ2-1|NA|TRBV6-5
TGTGCCAGCAGTTGGAAAGCGGGAGGGCAAATCGATGAGCAGTTCTTC
CASSWKAGGQIDEQFF
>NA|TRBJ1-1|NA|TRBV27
TGTGCCAGCAGACTACAGAACCGTAACACTGAAGCTTTCTTT
CASRLQNRNTEAFF
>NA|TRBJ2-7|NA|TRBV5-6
TGTGCCAGCAGCTCCGGCTCCTACGAGCAGTACTTC
CASSSGSYEQYF
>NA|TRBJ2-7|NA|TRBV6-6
TGTGCCAGCAGTATCCGGGACACCTTCTCCTACGAGCAGTACTTC
CASSIRDTFSYEQYF